These T cell receptor beta chains were read from a single sample in a study of T cells in Graves' hyperthyroidism and ophthalmopathy. TCRdb re-analysed the multiplex PCR reads in MiXCR, keeping a single row per CDR3 protein. Of about 840,000 distinct CDR3 sequences in the sample, about 38% are singletons; the top ten hold more than 7%. The sequenced material came from blood. The receptors come from a man between 18 and 29 years old with Graves' hyperthyroidism. Each CDR3 is given with its conserved first and last residue. Fields, in order: J gene, V gene, D gene, clone size, CDR3 length, CDR3 DNA, CDR3 protein. The D gene is left open where the match is weak. A clone size is listed for some rows: how often the clone was seen (once, few, many), or a class if it is expanded.

J: TRBJ1-1
V: TRBV7-2
D: TRBD1
size: few
length: 16
DNA: TGTGCCAGCAGTCCACCTTGGACAGGGGGCGGGACTGAAGCTTTCTTT
CDR3: CASSPPWTGGGTEAFF

J: TRBJ2-7
V: TRBV29-1
D: .
size: many
length: 11
DNA: TGCAGCGTTGAGAGTCTGGGTGAGCAGTACTTC
CDR3: CSVESLGEQYF

J: TRBJ2-7
V: TRBV7-8
D: TRBD1
size: .
length: 17
DNA: TGTGCCAGCAGCTTGGCGACCGGGACAGGGATAATGTACGAGCAGTACTTC
CDR3: CASSLATGTGIMYEQYF

J: TRBJ2-5
V: TRBV5-1
D: TRBD1
size: few
length: 15
DNA: TGCGCCAGCAGCTTCCAGACAGGGGAACAAGAGACCCAGTACTTC
CDR3: CASSFQTGEQETQYF

J: TRBJ2-5
V: TRBV20-1
D: .
size: many
length: 14
DNA: TGCAGTGCCACCTTCCCGACGGGTCAGGAGACCCAGTACTTC
CDR3: CSATFPTGQETQYF

J: TRBJ2-1
V: TRBV2
D: .
size: .
length: 11
DNA: TGTGCCAGCAGGACCGGAGGTGAGCAGTTCTTC
CDR3: CASRTGGEQFF

J: TRBJ2-7
V: TRBV28
D: .
size: once
length: 15
DNA: TGTGCCAGCAGTTTGTCACTAGTTTTCTCCTACGAGCAGTACTTC
CDR3: CASSLSLVFSYEQYF

J: TRBJ1-1
V: TRBV12-3/TRBV12-4
D: .
size: .
length: 14
DNA: TGTGCCAGCAGTTTTTCAGGGAAGGATGGGGAAGCTTTCTTT
CDR3: CASSFSGKDGEAFF

J: TRBJ1-5
V: TRBV29-1
D: TRBD1
size: .
length: 13
DNA: TGCAGCTTAGAGACAGGGGTGAATCAGCCCCAGCATTTT
CDR3: CSLETGVNQPQHF

J: TRBJ2-5
V: TRBV7-2
D: .
size: few
length: 13
DNA: TGTGCCAGCAGCCCCGGGACGGGAAACTTGGAGTACTTC
CDR3: CASSPGTGNLEYF

J: TRBJ2-6
V: TRBV5-1
D: .
size: many
length: 17
DNA: TGCGCCAGCAGCTTGGTCCACGGAGGGCCTGGGGCCAACGTCCTGACTTTC
CDR3: CASSLVHGGPGANVLTF

J: TRBJ1-2
V: TRBV5-8
D: .
size: many
length: 13
DNA: TGTGCCAGCAGGTTTAAGGGCAACTATGGCTACACCTTC
CDR3: CASRFKGNYGYTF

J: TRBJ2-5
V: TRBV12-3/TRBV12-4
D: TRBD1
size: few
length: 14
DNA: TGTGCCAGCAGTGTAAACCAGGGGGCGAAGACCCAGTACTTC
CDR3: CASSVNQGAKTQYF

J: TRBJ1-4
V: TRBV4-1
D: .
size: .
length: 16
DNA: TGCGCCAGCAGCCAACCGCCCGACGGACTTAATGAAAAACTGTTTTTT
CDR3: CASSQPPDGLNEKLFF

J: TRBJ1-2
V: TRBV7-9
D: TRBD1
size: .
length: 14
DNA: TGTGCCAGCAGCTCGGGACAGTCTAACCATGGCTACACCTTC
CDR3: CASSSGQSNHGYTF

J: TRBJ2-5
V: TRBV4-1
D: .
size: few
length: 14
DNA: TGCGCCAGCAGCCAAGGTCCTAGCCGCGAGACCCAGTACTTC
CDR3: CASSQGPSRETQYF

J: TRBJ2-7
V: TRBV6-5
D: TRBD2
size: .
length: 15
DNA: TGTGCCAGCATTCTGGGACTAGCGGGAGCCTACGAGCAGTACTTC
CDR3: CASILGLAGAYEQYF

J: TRBJ1-5
V: TRBV19
D: .
size: .
length: 15
DNA: TGTGCCAGTAGTCCCGGGATCAGGGGAGGTCAGCCCCAGCATTTT
CDR3: CASSPGIRGGQPQHF

J: TRBJ2-7
V: TRBV7-8
D: TRBD2
size: .
length: 15
DNA: TGTGCCAGCAGCTCCTTAGCGGGACGTTCCTACGAGCAGTACTTC
CDR3: CASSSLAGRSYEQYF

J: TRBJ1-2
V: TRBV7-2
D: .
size: .
length: 16
DNA: TGTGCCAGCAGCTTAGAATTGACGGAAGGATTCTATGGCTACACCTTC
CDR3: CASSLELTEGFYGYTF

J: TRBJ1-1
V: TRBV2
D: .
size: many
length: 13
DNA: TGTGCCAGCAGTGCGGCGGGACATAACCAAGCTTTCTTT
CDR3: CASSAAGHNQAFF

J: TRBJ1-1
V: TRBV4-3
D: .
size: few
length: 14
DNA: TGCGCCAGCAGCACTATACAGGGGAACACTGAAGCTTTCTTT
CDR3: CASSTIQGNTEAFF

J: TRBJ2-2
V: TRBV19
D: TRBD2
size: .
length: 15
DNA: TGTGCCAGTAGTAGGGCTAGCGGGAGCGCCGGGGAGCTGTTTTTT
CDR3: CASSRASGSAGELFF

J: TRBJ2-7
V: TRBV9
D: .
size: .
length: 14
DNA: TGTGCCAGCAGCCCTCCCTTCCAATCCTACGAGCAGTACTTC
CDR3: CASSPPFQSYEQYF

J: TRBJ1-2
V: TRBV12-3/TRBV12-4
D: .
size: many
length: 15
DNA: TGTGCCAGCAGTTTCCTTTCGGGTAGAAACTATGGCTACACCTTC
CDR3: CASSFLSGRNYGYTF

J: TRBJ2-1
V: TRBV15
D: TRBD2
size: once
length: 13
DNA: TGTGCCACCAGACTAGCGGGGGGGCTTGAGCAGTTCTTC
CDR3: CATRLAGGLEQFF

J: TRBJ1-4
V: TRBV7-9
D: .
size: .
length: 14
DNA: TGTGCCAGCAGGTCCCCGACGCAAGATGAAAAACTGTTTTTT
CDR3: CASRSPTQDEKLFF

J: TRBJ2-6
V: TRBV7-6
D: TRBD2
size: once
length: 19
DNA: TGTGCCAGCAGCTTATTCGGGCTAGCGGGAGCCCCTGGGGCCAACGTCCTGACTTTC
CDR3: CASSLFGLAGAPGANVLTF

J: TRBJ1-5
V: TRBV12-3/TRBV12-4
D: .
size: few
length: 13
DNA: TGTGCCAGCAGTTTTAATGTTGTCCAGCCCCAGCATTTT
CDR3: CASSFNVVQPQHF

J: TRBJ1-1
V: TRBV10-1
D: TRBD1
size: many
length: 15
DNA: TGCGCCAGCAGTGGGGACAGATCCTCGCCCACTGAAGCTTTCTTT
CDR3: CASSGDRSSPTEAFF

J: TRBJ1-3
V: TRBV11-2
D: .
size: many
length: 13
DNA: TGTGCCAGCAGCCATGACACTGGAAACACCATATATTTT
CDR3: CASSHDTGNTIYF

J: TRBJ1-2
V: TRBV7-6
D: .
size: few
length: 11
DNA: TGTGCCAGCAGCCATACTTCGGGAGCCCACTTC
CDR3: CASSHTSGAHF

J: TRBJ2-7
V: TRBV4-1
D: .
size: .
length: 13
DNA: TGCGCCAGCAGCCAAGTACAGAACTACGAGCAGTACTTC
CDR3: CASSQVQNYEQYF

J: TRBJ1-5
V: TRBV12-3/TRBV12-4
D: TRBD1
size: .
length: 16
DNA: TGTGCCAGCAGTATATATGGGGGACAGAGCAATCAGCCCCAGCATTTT
CDR3: CASSIYGGQSNQPQHF

J: TRBJ1-3
V: TRBV12-3/TRBV12-4
D: .
size: .
length: 15
DNA: TGTGCCAGCAGTTTTGCAGGAGGGACTGGAAACACCATATATTTT
CDR3: CASSFAGGTGNTIYF

J: TRBJ2-2
V: TRBV7-7
D: .
size: many
length: 14
DNA: TGTGCTAGCAGCTTAGCCATAGGCACCGGGGAGCTGTTTTTT
CDR3: CASSLAIGTGELFF

J: TRBJ1-2
V: TRBV15
D: .
size: many
length: 13
DNA: TGTGCCACCAGCAGAGGGACAAACTATGGCTACACCTTC
CDR3: CATSRGTNYGYTF

J: TRBJ1-1
V: TRBV30
D: .
size: few
length: 11
DNA: TGTGCCTGGAGTCCTTTGACTGAAGCTTTCTTT
CDR3: CAWSPLTEAFF

J: TRBJ1-6
V: TRBV7-8
D: .
size: few
length: 15
DNA: TGTGCCAGCAGCTTCTTGTCGACAGAGAATTCACCCCTCCACTTT
CDR3: CASSFLSTENSPLHF

J: TRBJ1-2
V: TRBV7-9
D: TRBD1
size: .
length: 14
DNA: TGTGCCAGCAGCTTAGGGACAGGGGGCGTCGGCTACACCTTC
CDR3: CASSLGTGGVGYTF

J: TRBJ1-1
V: TRBV14
D: .
size: many
length: 14
DNA: TGTGCCAGCAGCCCCCTGGGGGAGGCACCTGAAGCTTTCTTT
CDR3: CASSPLGEAPEAFF

J: TRBJ2-5
V: TRBV19
D: .
size: few
length: 13
DNA: TGTGCCAGTAGTAAAGACATTTGGGAGACCCAGTACTTC
CDR3: CASSKDIWETQYF

J: TRBJ1-2
V: TRBV7-9
D: .
size: many
length: 14
DNA: TGTGCCAGCACCCAACGCACGAGTAACTATGGCTACACCTTC
CDR3: CASTQRTSNYGYTF

J: TRBJ2-2
V: TRBV29-1
D: .
size: .
length: 13
DNA: TGCAGCGTTGAATGGGTGGGAACCGGGGAGCTGTTTTTT
CDR3: CSVEWVGTGELFF

J: TRBJ1-4
V: TRBV9
D: .
size: .
length: 12
DNA: TGTGCCAGCAGCCACCAGGGGGAAAAACTGTTTTTT
CDR3: CASSHQGEKLFF

J: TRBJ2-7
V: TRBV19
D: .
size: .
length: 17
DNA: TGTGCCAGTAGTATAGGTCCGGACCGGCTAGCGCCCCGGGAGCAGTACTTC
CDR3: CASSIGPDRLAPREQYF

J: TRBJ2-7
V: TRBV6-5
D: TRBD2
size: .
length: 13
DNA: TGTGCCAGCACCCGGCGGGAGTATGGTGAGCAGTACTTC
CDR3: CASTRREYGEQYF

J: TRBJ1-5
V: TRBV10-2
D: .
size: .
length: 14
DNA: TGCGCCAGCACGGCAGGGGATAGCAATCAGCCCCAGCATTTT
CDR3: CASTAGDSNQPQHF

J: TRBJ1-2
V: TRBV25-1
D: .
size: few
length: 16
DNA: TGTGCCAGCAGTGGTGGGGAGGGGAGAAGTCCCTATGGCTACACCTTC
CDR3: CASSGGEGRSPYGYTF

J: TRBJ1-1
V: TRBV29-1
D: .
size: .
length: 15
DNA: TGCAGCCAAGAAGGGGAGGGCGGGGGGAACACTGAAGCTTTCTTT
CDR3: CSQEGEGGGNTEAFF